This TCR beta chain was documented in a study of beta chain features in type 1 diabetes. Study at large: The patient and healthy donor groups were comparable for age, gender and cell yields. Study conclusions and caveats: Insertions at VDJ junctions were less frequent in type 1 diabetes patients. These patients also deleted more nucleotides at the same junctions. The influence of HLA type on TCRB rearrangement stayed undetermined. Reads derived from cDNA could over-represent cells showing high TCR expression.

Expressed TCRB transcripts were sequenced, since all the RNA that had been isolated was reverse transcribed. TCRdb keeps only in-frame clones here, not all; method: immunoSEQ multiplex PCR. The sample yields about 140,000 clones, about a tenth seen once. V lost 1 base and J lost 1, with 7 bases in between. Germline V gene sequence: CDR1 SGHNT, CDR2 YENEEA. The CDR3 runs 14 residues. Remarks on this clone: Its target is unknown.

The specimen sequenced was central memory CD4+ T cells from blood. This sequence was found in a woman in her forties in good health. V gene TRBV11-3 combines with J gene TRBJ1-1; D uncertain. The CDR3 loop is CASSLGGQNTEAFF. As DNA, the CDR3 is TGTGCCAGCAGCTTAGGAGGGCAGAACACTGAAGCTTTCTTT.